Each of the 25 T cell receptor beta chains below was sequenced from the same sample in a study of metastatic and nonmetastatic thyroid tumors. Thyroid surgery took place with no prior treatment in any patient. TCRdb used MiXCR to call clones anew from the PCR reads. The data contain 89,000 or so clones, 7.5% to 9% of them singletons. Material: blood. The origin of the receptors is a female donor with papillary thyroid cancer or a benign thyroid nodule (not recorded which). Some clones in this sample may be carry-over from other donors' samples.

The chain is built from TRBV7-8 and TRBJ2-7; D is unclear. V was pared by 1 base and J by 2 bases, with 9 bases between. In germline, CDR1 is SGHVS, CDR2 FQNEAQ. The CDR3 runs to 14 residues. CDR3 sequence reads: CASSLVVETYEQYF. The CDR3 DNA follows: TGTGCCAGCAGCTTAGTGGTCGAAACCTACGAGCAGTACTTC.

This clone was detected a few times. The J gene is TRBJ2-7, the V gene TRBV20-1, with D perhaps TRBD2 (7 bases). The CDR3 runs to 15 residues. From germline, CDR1 is DFQATT and CDR2 SNEGSKA (reference sequence). V lost 6 bases and J lost 1, with 19 bases in between. The CDR3 region has the DNA TGCAGTGCCCCCACATCGGGGGGCCTATCCTACGAGCAGTACTTC. Amino acid sequence: CSAPTSGGLSYEQYF.

A few counts support this clone. At one end, the junction sequence differs from germline, possibly due to a read error. The chain has TRBV11-1 and TRBJ2-3, with D perhaps TRBD1 or TRBD2 (5 bases each). The CDR3 is 15 amino acids. Germline V gives CDR1 SGHAT, CDR2 FQDESV (reference sequence). The CDR3 nucleotides read TGTGCTAGCAGCTTAGGGACGGCTAGCACAGATACGCAGTATTTT. It encodes CASSLGTASTDTQYF.

The sample holds many counts of this clone. The V and J genes are TRBV6-1 and TRBJ2-2; 8 bases agree with TRBD2. The CDR3 runs 14 residues. V trimming: 7 bases; J trimming: 5 bases; junction bases outside the gene matches: 6. CDR1 and CDR2 (germline): MNHNS, SASEGT. CDR3 loop: CASKGLVRTGELFF. In nucleotides, the CDR3 is TGTGCCAGCAAGGGACTAGTTAGAACCGGGGAGCTGTTTTTT.

This clone was counted at least ten times. The chain is built from TRBV7-9 and TRBJ2-2, with 8 bases identical to TRBD1. J lost 1 base, V lost 5 bases, and 3 bases had no gene match. CDR1 is SEHNR and CDR2 is FQNEAQ in the germline V gene (reference sequence). The CDR3 extends over 15 amino acids. The CDR3 DNA reads as TGTGCCAGCAGCCTCGGACAGGGGAACACCGGGGAGCTGTTTTTT. This gives the protein CASSLGQGNTGELFF. The full variable domain, in which reference TRBV7-9 and TRBJ2-2 provide the parts outside the CDR3, is DTGVSQNPRHKITKRGQNVTFRCDPISEHNRLYWYRQTLGQGPEFLTYFQNEAQLEKSRLLSDRFSAERPKGSFSTLEIQRTEQGDSAMYLCASSLGQGNTGELFFGEGSRLTVL.

This clone was counted between two and nine times. The chain recombines TRBV10-3 with TRBJ1-6; D remains unclear. Trimming removed 8 bases at V and 6 bases at J, with 5 bases between. CDR1 and CDR2 (germline): ENHRY, SYGVKD. The CDR3 sequence is 11 residues long. The CDR3 DNA follows: TGTGCCATCGGTAGTAATTCACCCCTCCACTTT. It yields the protein CAIGSNSPLHF.

This clone was counted at least ten times. This chain joins TRBV13 and TRBJ1-1; no definite D call. Germline values: CDR1 PRHDT, CDR2 FYEKMQ (reference sequence). This CDR3 contains 15 residues. Trimming took off 4 bases at V and 4 bases at J, with 16 bases between the two ends. The CDR3 is CASSSPRGGTTEAFF. DNA of the CDR3: TGTGCCAGCAGCTCCCCCCGCGGTGGAACCACTGAAGCTTTCTTT.

Comments on this clone: One base away lies a much larger clone, so this may be a sequencing read error. Other DNA sequences of this sample code for an identical CDR3. The chain links TRBV10-3 to TRBJ2-5, with D perhaps TRBD1 or TRBD2 (5 bases each). The CDR3 has 18 amino acids. Deletions cut 0 bases from V and 4 bases from J, with 21 bases between. Germline CDR1 is ENHRY and CDR2 is SYGVKD. The DNA for the CDR3 is TGTGCCATCAGTGAGTCGGGACCCGGACGTACCCGAGCAGAGACCCAGTACTTC. As protein: CAISESGPGRTRAETQYF.

This clone was recorded at least ten times. The rearrangement links TRBV6-4 to TRBJ2-3; 8 bases line up with TRBD2. The CDR3 has 14 amino acids. The trim removed 6 bases at V and 4 bases at J, leaving 6 bases unmatched. Germline V gene sequence: CDR1 MRHNA, CDR2 SNTAGT. The CDR3 nucleotides are TGTGCCAGCAGCGGGGGGGCTGGGGCAGATACGCAGTATTTT. It translates to CASSGGAGADTQYF.

This clone was detected ten times or more. V is TRBV5-1 and J is TRBJ2-5, with D perhaps matching TRBD1 (6 bases). The CDR3 sequence is 14 residues long. CDR1 is SGHRS, CDR2 YFSETQ, per germline. V was shortened by 7 bases and J by 2 bases, with 15 bases between the two germline ends. This CDR3 reads CASVPGTSQETQYF. In nucleotides, the CDR3 is TGCGCCAGCGTCCCCGGGACATCTCAAGAGACCCAGTACTTC.

In its sample, this clone was seen many times. The V and J genes are TRBV12-3 or TRBV12-4 and TRBJ2-1, with TRBD2 matching 8 bases. Unmatched junction bases numbered 5, after V lost 6 bases and J lost 10 bases. The CDR3 contains 12 residues. CDR3 loop: CASRVAGREQFF. The CDR3 DNA follows: TGTGCCAGCAGGGTAGCGGGGCGGGAGCAGTTCTTC.

This clone appeared many times. V usage is TRBV2 and J usage is TRBJ1-2; TRBD1 aligns across 8 bases. CDR3 size: 13 residues. The ends lost 6 bases at V and 6 bases at J; junction bases unmatched: 6. Germline lookup yields CDR1 SNHLY and CDR2 FYNNEI. CDR3 region: CASRVQGGDGYTF. The CDR3 DNA is TGTGCCAGCAGGGTACAGGGGGGGGATGGCTACACCTTC.

This clone has a handful of counts. With a much larger clone just one base away, this may be a read error. The rearrangement joins TRBV11-1 to TRBJ2-7, with 8 bases identical to TRBD1. The germline V gene encodes CDR1 SGHAT and CDR2 FQDESV (reference sequence). The J segment lost 4 bases and the V segment lost 0 bases, leaving 8 bases of the junction unmatched. CDR3 size: 16 residues. For the CDR3, the DNA is TGTGCCAGCAGCTTAGCGGTGACAGGGGCGCGTTACGAGCAGTACTTC. It encodes CASSLAVTGARYEQYF.

This clone was counted at least ten times. The rearrangement uses TRBV24-1 and TRBJ1-2; tentative D call: TRBD1 (6 bases). The V end was cut by 0 bases, the J end by 6 bases, with 10 bases between. The CDR3 extends over 14 amino acids. Germline values: CDR1 KGHDR, CDR2 SFDVKD. The DNA of the CDR3 is TGTGCCACCAGTGATTTGGGGGGCGCGCATGGCTACACCTTC. Amino acids: CATSDLGGAHGYTF.

This clone was found many times. A clone one base away is much larger, so this may be a read error. Other DNA sequences within the sample encode an identical CDR3. The rearrangement joins TRBV2 to TRBJ1-6, with TRBD1 matching 7 bases. Germline V CDR1 and CDR2: SNHLY, FYNNEI. This CDR3 region has 14 residues. The CDR3 sequence: CASSAAGGNSPLHF. In DNA form, the CDR3 reads TGCGCCAGCAGCGCGGCAGGGGGGAATTCACCCCTCCACTTT.

In this sample, this clone turned up many times. The chain joins TRBV7-9 to TRBJ2-1, with TRBD1 matching over 8 bases. This CDR3 has 15 amino acids. The ends lost 5 bases at V and 3 bases at J; junction bases unmatched: 6. Germline V lookup: CDR1 SEHNR, CDR2 FQNEAQ (reference sequence). CDR3 protein: CASSPGTGDYNEQFF. CDR3 DNA: TGTGCCAGCAGCCCCGGGACAGGTGACTACAATGAGCAGTTCTTC.

In its sample, this clone was seen many times. The chain uses TRBV9 and TRBJ1-1, with D possibly being TRBD1 (6 bases). The CDR3 covers 14 residues. From germline, CDR1 is SGDLS and CDR2 YYNGEE. V was clipped by 0 bases and J by 1 base, with 7 bases between them. CDR3 amino acids: CASSVAGQNTEAFF. CDR3 nucleotides: TGTGCCAGCAGCGTAGCGGGACAGAACACTGAAGCTTTCTTT.

This clone was picked up many times. The chain combines TRBV27 with TRBJ2-3; no firm D call. Deletions cut 2 bases from V and 2 bases from J, with 8 bases between. In germline, CDR1 is MNHEY, CDR2 SMNVEV (reference sequence). The CDR3 runs to 14 residues. The CDR3 region is CASSLVLPTDTQYF. CDR3 coding DNA: TGTGCCAGCAGTTTAGTACTACCCACAGATACGCAGTATTTT.

The rearrangement uses TRBV20-1 and TRBJ2-5; tentative D call: TRBD1 (5 bases). Trimming took 3 bases from V and 5 from J, leaving 16 bases between them. Looked up from germline, CDR1 is DFQATT and CDR2 is SNEGSKA (reference sequence). The length of the CDR3 is 14 residues. The CDR3 nucleotides are TGCAGTGCTAGGGCGGACAACCCGCTGGAGACCCAGTACTTC. Its protein product is CSARADNPLETQYF.

This clone was seen at least ten times. The rearrangement uses TRBV29-1 and TRBJ2-7; tentative D call: TRBD1 (5 bases). The V end was cut by 4 bases, the J end by 1 base, with 5 bases between. CDR1 and CDR2 (germline): SQVTM, ANQGSEA. The CDR3 loop spans 11 amino acids. The CDR3 here is CSVGQSYEQYF. CDR3 nucleotide sequence: TGCAGCGTTGGACAGTCCTACGAGCAGTACTTC.

The rearrangement uses TRBV20-1 and TRBJ1-5; D might be TRBD1 (6 bases). Per germline, CDR1 DFQATT and CDR2 SNEGSKA (reference sequence). The CDR3 covers 15 residues. V was pared by 0 bases and J by 2 bases, with 11 bases between. The CDR3 loop reads CSARESRGGNQPQHF. In nucleotides, the CDR3 is TGCAGTGCTAGAGAGTCCAGGGGTGGCAATCAGCCCCAGCATTTT.

This clone was counted ten times or more. The chain carries TRBV3-1 and TRBJ1-6; the D gene is possibly TRBD1 (5 bases). The CDR3 length is 17 residues. V dropped 1 base and J dropped 7 bases, with 17 bases sitting between them. Germline values: CDR1 LGHDT, CDR2 YNNKEL (reference sequence). The CDR3 is CASSQVVGARANSPLHF. The CDR3 DNA sequence: TGTGCCAGCAGCCAAGTAGTAGGGGCGCGAGCCAATTCACCCCTCCACTTT.

This clone was seen many times. The CDR3 spells CASRKRALSSYEQYF. In DNA form, the CDR3 reads TGTGCCAGCAGAAAAAGGGCATTAAGCTCCTACGAGCAGTACTTC. The chain links TRBV6-1 to TRBJ2-7; D ambiguous. The CDR3 has 15 amino acids. V shed 6 bases and J shed 0 bases, with 15 bases lying between them. CDR1 is MNHNS, CDR2 SASEGT, per germline.

A word on this clone: A read error may produce the germline difference seen at one junction end. The rearrangement links TRBV5-6 to TRBJ2-3; 7 nucleotides align to TRBD1. The CDR3 is 12 amino acids. The germline V gene encodes CDR1 SGHDT and CDR2 YYEEEE. The DNA of the CDR3 is TGTGCCATCAGCTTGAGGGGGCAAGCGCAGTATTTT. Protein product: CAISLRGQAQYF.

Only a few counts were recorded for this clone. The chain is built from TRBV12-3 or TRBV12-4 and TRBJ2-7, with D possibly matching TRBD1 (5 bases). This CDR3 region has 13 residues. The V end was cut by 3 bases, the J end by 4 bases, with 10 bases between. The CDR3 DNA is TGTGCCAGCAGTTTGGGGCAGACGTACGAGCAGTACTTC. Translating gives CASSLGQTYEQYF.